These 25 T cell receptor beta chains were sequenced from one sample in a study of T cell changes during pregnancy in multiple sclerosis. Assay: immunoSEQ multiplex PCR; the TCRdb copy retains only in-frame clones and omits some. The data show 65,000 to 95,000 clones, about 92% seen once. This specimen was peripheral blood, taken after pregnancy. The source is a female donor in good health, enrolled as a control in a pregnancy study.

V is TRBV6-6 and J is TRBJ2-5, with D possibly matching TRBD2 (6 bases). V dropped 6 bases and J dropped 3 bases, with 17 bases sitting between them. Looked up from germline, CDR1 is MNHNY and CDR2 is SVGAGI (reference sequence). CDR3 length equals 15 residues. The CDR3 sequence: CASRNMPGLKETQYF. CDR3 DNA: TGTGCCAGCAGAAATATGCCGGGACTTAAAGAGACCCAGTACTTC.

V is TRBV28 and J is TRBJ2-7; a weak D match, TRBD1 (5 bases). Germline V gives CDR1 MDHEN, CDR2 SYDVKM. The CDR3 covers 14 residues. Trimming shortened V by 3 bases and J by 7 bases, and 16 bases separated the two germline ends. Written as DNA, the CDR3 is TGTGCCAGCAGTTTTCCTTTTTCCAGGGCGGAGCAGTACTTC. Encoded protein: CASSFPFSRAEQYF.

The chain has TRBV4-1 and TRBJ2-7; 7 bases agree with TRBD2. CDR3 size: 16 residues. Germline CDR1 MGHRA, CDR2 YSYEKL. V was pared by 3 bases and J by 3 bases, with 11 bases of the junction left unmatched. CDR3 loop: CASSQKESSGNYEQYF. The CDR3 DNA reads as TGCGCCAGCAGCCAGAAAGAATCCAGCGGGAACTACGAGCAGTACTTC.

There are many counts of this clone. The chain uses TRBV6-4 and TRBJ1-6, with a weak D call TRBD1 (5 bases). The CDR3 runs 13 residues. Trimming removed 3 bases at V and 5 bases at J, with 5 bases between. CDR1 is MRHNA and CDR2 is SNTAGT in the germline V gene. The CDR3 sequence: CASSEDNNSPLHF. CDR3 nucleotide sequence: TGTGCCAGCAGTGAGGACAATAATTCACCCCTCCACTTT.

This chain connects TRBV20-1 to TRBJ2-2, with TRBD1 matching over 10 bases. V dropped 1 base and J dropped 15; count of bases not matched to a gene: 2. Germline V gene sequence: CDR1 DFQATT, CDR2 SNEGSKA (reference sequence). The CDR3 loop spans 11 amino acids. CDR3 sequence: CSARGTGGLFF. The CDR3 DNA sequence: TGCAGTGCTAGAGGGACAGGGGGGTTGTTTTTT.

V and J are TRBV11-1 and TRBJ2-7, with TRBD1 as a possible D gene (5 bases). Germline CDR1 is SGHAT and CDR2 is FQDESV (reference sequence). The V and J ends lost 2 bases and 2 bases respectively, with 13 bases between them. The CDR3 extends over 15 amino acids. The CDR3 DNA is TGTGCCAGCAGCTTAAGGGGCAGCAGAACCTACGAGCAGTACTTC. Translating it yields CASSLRGSRTYEQYF. Full variable domain (rest looked up from reference TRBV11-1 and TRBJ2-7): EAEVAQSPRYKITEKSQAVAFWCDPISGHATLYWYRQILGQGPELLVQFQDESVVDDSQLPKDRFSAERLKGVDSTLKIQPAELGDSAMYLCASSLRGSRTYEQYFGPGTRLTVT.

The rearrangement joins TRBV6-1 to TRBJ2-5; D is perhaps TRBD2 (5 bases). Germline V lookup: CDR1 MNHNS, CDR2 SASEGT. This CDR3 has 15 residues. Between the trimmed V and J ends, which lost 3 bases and 1 base, there was a span of 12 bases. In DNA, the CDR3 is TGTGCCAGCAGTGAGGCAGCAACTAGCCAAGAGACCCAGTACTTC. It encodes CASSEAATSQETQYF.

The chain recombines TRBV19 with TRBJ1-6; tentatively, D is TRBD1 (5 bases). The V end lost 6 bases, the J end lost 7 bases, and 16 bases lay between the germline ends. CDR1 is LNHDA and CDR2 is SQIVND in the germline V gene (reference sequence). The CDR3 length is 15 residues. This CDR3 is CASRTGGGRNSPLHF. The CDR3 DNA follows: TGTGCCAGTAGAACCGGGGGGGGTAGAAATTCACCCCTCCACTTT.

The J gene is TRBJ2-7, the V gene TRBV6-1; 12 positions agree with TRBD1. The CDR3 is made up of 15 amino acids. The V and J ends lost 6 bases and 4 bases, in that order; junction bases with no gene match: 7. Germline assignment: CDR1 MNHNS and CDR2 SASEGT. The CDR3 region is CASRGTGGWYYEQYF. The DNA of the CDR3 is TGTGCCAGCAGAGGGACAGGGGGCTGGTATTACGAGCAGTACTTC.

The chain carries TRBV28 and TRBJ2-1; tentative D call: TRBD2 (7 bases). This CDR3 comprises 17 residues. CDR1 MDHEN and CDR2 SYDVKM come from the germline V gene. V was trimmed by 9 bases and J by 0 bases, leaving 21 bases between them. The CDR3 sequence is CASNRAGGIFSYNEQFF. The CDR3 nucleotides are TGTGCCAGTAACAGGGCCGGGGGGATTTTCTCCTACAATGAGCAGTTCTTC.

The chain carries TRBV27 and TRBJ2-1; 10 bases are a match to TRBD2. The CDR3 sequence is 15 residues long. V gave up 6 bases and J gave up 5 bases; unmatched junction bases: 7. CDR1 is MNHEY and CDR2 is SMNVEV in the germline V gene (reference sequence). The CDR3 region has the DNA TGTGCCAGCAGCTTACGAGCGGGGGGGGACAATGAGCAGTTCTTC. This translates into CASSLRAGGDNEQFF.

This clone was recorded a few times. The chain recombines TRBV5-1 with TRBJ2-1; 9 nucleotides line up with TRBD2. The germline V gene encodes CDR1 SGHRS and CDR2 YFSETQ. With 0 bases clipped from V and 13 bases from J, the junction kept 11 bases outside the gene matches. The CDR3 loop spans 15 amino acids. The CDR3 sequence: CASSLAFYSGSQQFF. The CDR3 DNA reads TGCGCCAGCAGCTTGGCTTTTTATAGCGGGAGCCAACAGTTCTTC.

The chain combines TRBV2 with TRBJ1-1; D is perhaps TRBD1 (5 bases). The germline V gene has CDR1 SNHLY and CDR2 FYNNEI. Trimming removed 6 bases at V and 11 bases at J, with 19 bases between. The CDR3 is 13 amino acids. The CDR3 bases are TGTGCCAGCAGAGCCCAGCCGGGGGTCAGGGCTTTCTTT. Amino acid sequence: CASRAQPGVRAFF.

The gene calls are TRBV18 and TRBJ1-3, with 9 nucleotides matching TRBD1. This CDR3 comprises 15 residues. V lost 3 bases and J lost 4; bases outside the gene matches: 4. In germline, CDR1 is KGHSH, CDR2 LQKENI. The CDR3 sequence: CASSPRTGEGNTIYF. CDR3 coding DNA: TGTGCCAGCTCACCTCGGACAGGGGAAGGAAACACCATATATTTT.

This clone was picked up one time. The DNA for the CDR3 is TGTGCCAGCAGCGTAGTAGGGACAAGTGGAAACACCATATATTTT. It codes for CASSVVGTSGNTIYF. The chain has TRBV9 and TRBJ1-3, with D possibly matching TRBD1 (6 bases). The V end was cut by 0 bases, the J end by 3 bases, with 10 bases between. Germline values: CDR1 SGDLS, CDR2 YYNGEE. There are 15 residues in the CDR3.

The chain joins TRBV29-1 to TRBJ2-1; D call uncertain. The CDR3 has 12 amino acids. CDR1 is SQVTM, CDR2 ANQGSEA, per germline. Trimming cost V 2 bases and J 8 bases, with 10 bases left between them. CDR3 sequence reads: CSVERRDYEQFF. Here the CDR3 DNA reads TGCAGCGTTGAACGGCGCGACTATGAGCAGTTCTTC.

The CDR3 sequence: CAKLDRPRNQPQHF. The CDR3 nucleotides are TGTGCCAAGTTGGACAGGCCCCGCAATCAGCCCCAGCATTTT. The chain uses TRBV7-9 and TRBJ1-5; 7 bases agree with TRBD1. Germline trimming cut 10 bases from V and 2 bases from J; bases unmatched to any gene: 8. Germline V gene lookup returns CDR1 SEHNR and CDR2 FQNEAQ (reference sequence). The CDR3 loop spans 14 amino acids.

The rearrangement links TRBV9 to TRBJ2-3, with D possibly being TRBD1 (5 bases). The V end lost 0 bases, the J end lost 4 bases, and 12 bases lay between the germline ends. This CDR3 region has 15 residues. Germline CDR1 SGDLS, CDR2 YYNGEE. The CDR3 coding sequence is TGTGCCAGCAGCGTAGAGGGGAACCAAGCAGATACGCAGTATTTT. Amino acids: CASSVEGNQADTQYF.

This sequence joins TRBV29-1 and TRBJ1-1; no clear D gene. From germline, CDR1 is SQVTM and CDR2 ANQGSEA. Trimming stripped 4 bases from V and 6 bases from J, with 15 bases between. The CDR3 sequence is 13 residues long. The CDR3 loop is CSVGPAQTSEAFF. DNA for the CDR3: TGCAGCGTTGGGCCAGCGCAAACGTCTGAAGCTTTCTTT.

This chain connects TRBV28 to TRBJ2-7, with TRBD2 as a possible D gene (7 bases). The CDR3 runs to 15 residues. The germline CDR1 and CDR2 sequences are MDHEN and SYDVKM. Trimming pared 5 bases from V and 7 bases from J, leaving 21 bases between. The CDR3 coding sequence is TGTGCCAGCAGTCTTATGTCTGGGGGGGCTCAGGAGCAGTACTTC. Its translation: CASSLMSGGAQEQYF.

As for this clone: Other DNA sequences within the sample encode an identical CDR3. The CDR3 nucleotides read TGTGCCAGTAGCCCGCGACAGGGGCTCGATGGCTACACCTTC. Protein product: CASSPRQGLDGYTF. The genes are TRBV7-2 and TRBJ1-2, with TRBD1 identical over 8 bases. This CDR3 contains 14 residues. After removal of 9 bases from V and 6 bases from J, the junction contained 12 bases not matched to a gene. Germline lookup yields CDR1 SGHTA and CDR2 FQGNSA.

This chain links TRBV28 with TRBJ2-1; 7 nucleotides line up with TRBD2. In germline, CDR1 is MDHEN, CDR2 SYDVKM. CDR3 size: 16 residues. The V segment lost 5 bases and the J segment 6 bases; nucleotides outside the gene matches: 13. The CDR3 nucleotides are TGTGCCAGCAGTCCTTTTGGGGGGGTTATGGCCAATGAGCAGTTCTTC. Its translation: CASSPFGGVMANEQFF.

The chain combines TRBV19 with TRBJ1-2; TRBD1 aligns across 9 bases. The CDR3 runs to 16 residues. Germline V gene sequence: CDR1 LNHDA, CDR2 SQIVND (reference sequence). The junction had 8 bases not matched to a gene; V was cut back by 2 bases and J by 4 bases. The CDR3 DNA reads as TGTGCCAGTAGTATATCCCTGGGACAGGGCGGCTATGGCTACACCTTC. This gives the protein CASSISLGQGGYGYTF. Full variable domain (outside the CDR3, taken from reference TRBV19 and TRBJ1-2): DGGITQSPKYLFRKEGQNVTLSCEQNLNHDAMYWYRQDPGQGLRLIYYSQIVNDFQKGDIAEGYSVSREKKESFPLTVTSAQKNPTAFYLCASSISLGQGGYGYTFGSGTRLTVV.

V and J are TRBV14 and TRBJ2-7; 10 bases match TRBD2. V shed 3 bases and J 2 bases; nucleotides not matched to a gene: 7. The germline V gene has CDR1 SGHDN and CDR2 FVKESK. The CDR3 is 16 residues long. CDR3 sequence: CASSHVGLADTYEQYF. The CDR3 coding sequence is TGTGCCAGCAGCCACGTCGGACTAGCGGATACCTACGAGCAGTACTTC.

The rearrangement uses TRBV11-2 and TRBJ2-2, with TRBD2 matching over 12 bases. The germline V gene has CDR1 SGHAT and CDR2 FQNNGV. The CDR3 spans 13 residues. V gave up 4 bases and J gave up 9 bases; unmatched junction bases: 0. The DNA of the CDR3 is TGTGCCAGCAGCTGGACTAGCGGGAGGGAGCTGTTTTTT. Translation gives CASSWTSGRELFF.